The T cell receptor beta chain under discussion was sequenced for a study of blood T cell repertoires in COVID-19. This CDR3 comprises 16 residues. J lost 4 bases, V lost 5 bases, and 3 bases had no gene match. Germline V gene sequence: CDR1 SGHTA, CDR2 FQGTGA. Generated by immunoSEQ multiplex PCR, the TCRdb table keeps only in-frame clones and is missing some. The data contain 270,000 or so clones, 82% of them singletons. This clonotype was sampled from a woman aged 18-29 years with acute or convalescent COVID-19. The V and J genes are TRBV7-3 and TRBJ2-2; 14 nucleotides line up with TRBD2. The specimen sequenced was peripheral blood. The CDR3 sequence is CASSPGLAGGTGELFF. Written as DNA, the CDR3 is TGTGCCAGCAGCCCCGGACTAGCGGGAGGCACCGGGGAGCTGTTTTTT.